The 3 T cell receptor beta chains reported below all come from one sample, sequenced in a study of blood T cell repertoires in COVID-19. Some clones are missing from TCRdb's copy, which holds only in-frame ones; the method was immunoSEQ multiplex PCR. The data hold 150,000 to 200,000 clones, with about 86% observed a single time. The material sequenced was peripheral blood. These receptors originate from a woman aged 55 to 70 with COVID-19, enrolled during active disease.

The rearrangement joins TRBV24-1 to TRBJ2-7, with unresolved D. This CDR3 is 11 amino acids long. Trimming removed 9 bases at V and 3 bases at J, with 8 bases between. CDR1 KGHDR and CDR2 SFDVKD come from the germline V gene. This CDR3 reads CATSSFYEQYF. The CDR3, as DNA: TGTGCCACCTCGTCTTTCTACGAGCAGTACTTC.

V is TRBV6-1 and J is TRBJ1-5; a weak D match, TRBD1 (5 bases). CDR3 size: 17 residues. V was shortened by 0 bases and J by 0 bases, with 12 bases between the two germline ends. Germline V gene sequence: CDR1 MNHNS, CDR2 SASEGT. CDR3 nucleotides: TGTGCCAGCAGTGAAGCTAGGTGGAGGGGTAGCAATCAGCCCCAGCATTTT. Translation: CASSEARWRGSNQPQHF.

The V gene is TRBV6-2 or TRBV6-3, the J gene TRBJ2-1; D possibly corresponds to TRBD2 (5 bases). CDR1 and CDR2 (germline): MNHEY, SVGEGT. Trimming took 5 bases from V and 3 from J, leaving 11 bases between them. This CDR3 is 14 amino acids long. CDR3 sequence (DNA): TGTGCCAGCAGTAGCCCCGGACTCTACAATGAGCAGTTCTTC. It yields the protein CASSSPGLYNEQFF.